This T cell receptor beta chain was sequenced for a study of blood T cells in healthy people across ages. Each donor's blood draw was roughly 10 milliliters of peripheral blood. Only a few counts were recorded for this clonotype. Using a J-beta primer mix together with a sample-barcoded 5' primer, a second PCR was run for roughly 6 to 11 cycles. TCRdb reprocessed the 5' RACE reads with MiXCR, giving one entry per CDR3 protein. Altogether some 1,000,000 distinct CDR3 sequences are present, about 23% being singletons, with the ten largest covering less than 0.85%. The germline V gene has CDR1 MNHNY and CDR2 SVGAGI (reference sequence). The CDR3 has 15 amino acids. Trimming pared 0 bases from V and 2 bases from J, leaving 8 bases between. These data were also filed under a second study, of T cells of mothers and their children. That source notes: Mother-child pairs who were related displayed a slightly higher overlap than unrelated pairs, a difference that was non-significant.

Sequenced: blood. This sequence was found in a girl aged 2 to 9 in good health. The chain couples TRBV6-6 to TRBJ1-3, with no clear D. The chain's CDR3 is CASSYSSTAGNTIYF. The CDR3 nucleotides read TGTGCCAGCAGTTACTCGAGCACGGCTGGAAACACCATATATTTT.